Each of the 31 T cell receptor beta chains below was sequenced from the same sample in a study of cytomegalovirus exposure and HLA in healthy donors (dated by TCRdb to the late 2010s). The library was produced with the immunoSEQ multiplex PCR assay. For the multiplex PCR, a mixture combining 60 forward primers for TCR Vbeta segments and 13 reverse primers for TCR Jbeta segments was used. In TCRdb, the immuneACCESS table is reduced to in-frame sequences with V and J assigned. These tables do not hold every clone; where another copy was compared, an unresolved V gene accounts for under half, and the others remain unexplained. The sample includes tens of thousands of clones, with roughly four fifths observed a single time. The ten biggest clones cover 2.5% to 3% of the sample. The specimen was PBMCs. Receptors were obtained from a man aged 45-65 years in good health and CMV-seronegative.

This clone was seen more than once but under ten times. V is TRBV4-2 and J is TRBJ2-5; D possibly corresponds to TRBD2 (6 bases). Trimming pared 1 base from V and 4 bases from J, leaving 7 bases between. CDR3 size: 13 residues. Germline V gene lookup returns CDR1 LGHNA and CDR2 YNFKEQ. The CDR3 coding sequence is TGTGCCAGCAGCCAAGGGGGGGTAGAGACCCAGTACTTC. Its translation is CASSQGGVETQYF.

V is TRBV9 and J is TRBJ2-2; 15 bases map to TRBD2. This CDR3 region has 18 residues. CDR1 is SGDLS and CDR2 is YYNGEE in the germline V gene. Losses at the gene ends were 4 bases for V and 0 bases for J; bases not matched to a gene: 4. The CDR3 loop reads CASSSGLAGGSNTGELFF. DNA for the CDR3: TGTGCCAGCAGCTCGGGACTAGCGGGGGGATCGAACACCGGGGAGCTGTTTTTT.

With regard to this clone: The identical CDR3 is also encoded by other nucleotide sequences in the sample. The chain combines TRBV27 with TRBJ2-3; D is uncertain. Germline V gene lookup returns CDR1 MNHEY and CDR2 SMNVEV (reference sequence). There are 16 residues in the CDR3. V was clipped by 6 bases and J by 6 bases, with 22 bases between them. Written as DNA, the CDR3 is TGTGCCAGCAGCCAGGTTTTCACCAGCAGGTCTGATACGCAGTATTTT. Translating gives CASSQVFTSRSDTQYF.

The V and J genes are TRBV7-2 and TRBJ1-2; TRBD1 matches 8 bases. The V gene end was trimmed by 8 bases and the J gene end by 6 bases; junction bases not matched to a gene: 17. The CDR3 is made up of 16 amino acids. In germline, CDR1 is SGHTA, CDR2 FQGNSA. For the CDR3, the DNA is TGTGCCAGCCCCCAGGGGGCTGTGGGGGCCGCCAATGGCTACACCTTC. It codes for CASPQGAVGAANGYTF.

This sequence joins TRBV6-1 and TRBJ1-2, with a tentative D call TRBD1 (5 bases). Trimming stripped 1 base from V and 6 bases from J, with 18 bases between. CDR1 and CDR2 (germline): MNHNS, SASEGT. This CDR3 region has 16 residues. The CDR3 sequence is CASSEDAGLRGDGYTF. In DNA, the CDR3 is TGTGCCAGCAGTGAAGACGCGGGCCTCCGGGGGGATGGCTACACCTTC.

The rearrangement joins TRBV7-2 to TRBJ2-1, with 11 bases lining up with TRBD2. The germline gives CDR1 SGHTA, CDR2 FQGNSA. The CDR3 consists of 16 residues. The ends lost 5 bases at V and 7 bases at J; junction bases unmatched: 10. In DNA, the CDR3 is TGTGCCAGCAGCCAGGCCGGGACTAGCGGTACTAATGAGCAGTTCTTC. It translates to CASSQAGTSGTNEQFF.

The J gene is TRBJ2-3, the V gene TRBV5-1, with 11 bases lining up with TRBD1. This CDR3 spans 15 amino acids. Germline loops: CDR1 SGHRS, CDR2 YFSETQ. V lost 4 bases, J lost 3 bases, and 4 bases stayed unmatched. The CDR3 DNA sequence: TGCGCCAGCAGCCTGGGACAGGGGGGGACAGATACGCAGTATTTT. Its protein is CASSLGQGGTDTQYF. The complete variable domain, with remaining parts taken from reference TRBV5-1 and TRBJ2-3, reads KAGVTQTPRYLIKTRGQQVTLSCSPISGHRSVSWYQQTPGQGLQFLFEYFSETQRNKGNFPGRFSGRQFSNSRSEMNVSTLELGDSALYLCASSLGQGGTDTQYFGPGTRLTVL.

CDR3 amino acids: CASSSSGGANTQYF. CDR3 nucleotides: TGTGCCAGCAGCTCTAGCGGGGGGGCGAATACGCAGTATTTT. The genes are TRBV2 and TRBJ2-3; TRBD2 matches 12 bases. V was clipped by 6 bases and J by 7 bases; unmatched bases: 5. Germline values: CDR1 SNHLY, CDR2 FYNNEI. CDR3 size: 14 residues.

As DNA, the CDR3 is TGTGCCAGTAGTATCGGAGGGCCCCTTTACGAGCAGTACTTC. Translation gives CASSIGGPLYEQYF. This chain connects TRBV19 to TRBJ2-7, with D maybe TRBD2 (6 bases). Germline V CDR1 and CDR2: LNHDA, SQIVND (reference sequence). The CDR3 extends over 14 amino acids. The V gene lost 3 bases and the J gene lost 4 bases, with 13 bases spanning the gap.

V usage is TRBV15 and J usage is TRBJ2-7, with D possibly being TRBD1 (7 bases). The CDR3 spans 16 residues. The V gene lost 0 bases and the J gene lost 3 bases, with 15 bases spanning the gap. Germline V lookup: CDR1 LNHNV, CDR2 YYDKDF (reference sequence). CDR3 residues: CATSRDRAGGFYEQYF. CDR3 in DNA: TGTGCCACCAGCAGAGATCGGGCAGGGGGGTTCTACGAGCAGTACTTC.

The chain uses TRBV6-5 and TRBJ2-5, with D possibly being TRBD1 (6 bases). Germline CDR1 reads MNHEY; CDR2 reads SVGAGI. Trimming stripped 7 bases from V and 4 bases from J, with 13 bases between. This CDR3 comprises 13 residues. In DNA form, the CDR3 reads TGTGCCAGCACCGGAGGACAGAGAGAGACCCAGTACTTC. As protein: CASTGGQRETQYF.

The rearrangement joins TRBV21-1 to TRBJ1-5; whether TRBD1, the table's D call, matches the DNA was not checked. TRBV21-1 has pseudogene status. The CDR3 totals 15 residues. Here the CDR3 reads CASSPGQGVGQPQHF. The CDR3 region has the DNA TGTGCCAGCAGCCCGGGACAGGGGGTAGGGCAGCCCCAGCATTTT.

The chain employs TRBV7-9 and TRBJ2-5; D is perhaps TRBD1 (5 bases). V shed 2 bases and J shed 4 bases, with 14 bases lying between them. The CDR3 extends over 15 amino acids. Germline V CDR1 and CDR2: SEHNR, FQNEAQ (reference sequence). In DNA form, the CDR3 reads TGTGCCAGCAGCTTAATGGGCCAGGGCGGAGAGACCCAGTACTTC. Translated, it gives CASSLMGQGGETQYF.

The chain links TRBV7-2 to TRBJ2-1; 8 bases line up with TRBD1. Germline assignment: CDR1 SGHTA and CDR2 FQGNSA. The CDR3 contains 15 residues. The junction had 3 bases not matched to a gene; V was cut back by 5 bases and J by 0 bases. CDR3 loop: CASSDRGGSYNEQFF. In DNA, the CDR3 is TGTGCCAGCAGCGACAGGGGTGGCTCCTACAATGAGCAGTTCTTC.

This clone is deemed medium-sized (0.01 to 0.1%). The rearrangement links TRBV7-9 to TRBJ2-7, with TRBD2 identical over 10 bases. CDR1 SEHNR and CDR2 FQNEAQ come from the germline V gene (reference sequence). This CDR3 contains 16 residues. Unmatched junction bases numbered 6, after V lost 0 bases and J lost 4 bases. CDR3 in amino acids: CASSLAALAGEYEQYF. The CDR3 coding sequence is TGTGCCAGCAGCTTAGCGGCCCTAGCGGGGGAGTACGAGCAGTACTTC.

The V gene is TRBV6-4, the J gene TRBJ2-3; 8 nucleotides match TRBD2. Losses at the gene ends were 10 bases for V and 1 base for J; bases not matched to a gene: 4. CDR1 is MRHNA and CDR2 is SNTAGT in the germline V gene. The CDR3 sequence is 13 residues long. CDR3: CATGGDGTDTQYF. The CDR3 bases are TGTGCCACCGGGGGGGACGGCACAGATACGCAGTATTTT.

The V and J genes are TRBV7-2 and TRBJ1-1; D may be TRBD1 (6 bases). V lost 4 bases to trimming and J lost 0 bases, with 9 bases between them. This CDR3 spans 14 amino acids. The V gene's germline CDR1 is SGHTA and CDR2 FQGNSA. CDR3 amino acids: CASSYGQMNTEAFF. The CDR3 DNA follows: TGTGCCAGCAGCTACGGACAGATGAACACTGAAGCTTTCTTT.

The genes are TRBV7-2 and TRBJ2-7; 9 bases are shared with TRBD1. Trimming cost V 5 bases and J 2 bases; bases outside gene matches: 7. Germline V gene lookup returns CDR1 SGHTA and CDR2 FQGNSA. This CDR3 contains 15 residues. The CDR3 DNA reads TGTGCCAGCAGCCCCCCACAGGGGGCGCCCTACGAGCAGTACTTC. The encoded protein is CASSPPQGAPYEQYF.

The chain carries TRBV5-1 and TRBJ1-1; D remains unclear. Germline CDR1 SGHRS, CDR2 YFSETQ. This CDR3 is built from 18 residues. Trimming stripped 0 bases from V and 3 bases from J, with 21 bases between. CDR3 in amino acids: CASSLVLGAWSEDTEAFF. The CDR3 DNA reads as TGCGCCAGCAGCTTGGTTTTAGGAGCCTGGTCCGAGGACACTGAAGCTTTCTTT.

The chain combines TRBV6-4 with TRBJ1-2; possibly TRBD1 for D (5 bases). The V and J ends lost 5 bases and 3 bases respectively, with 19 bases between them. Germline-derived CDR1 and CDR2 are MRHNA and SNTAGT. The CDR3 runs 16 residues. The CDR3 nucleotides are TGTGCCAGCAGTCAAAATCCAGGGCCCATTGACTATGGCTACACCTTC. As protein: CASSQNPGPIDYGYTF.

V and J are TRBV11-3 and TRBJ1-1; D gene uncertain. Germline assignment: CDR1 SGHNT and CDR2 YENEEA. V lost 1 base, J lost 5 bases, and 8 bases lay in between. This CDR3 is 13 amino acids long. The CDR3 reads CASSLAPGTEAFF. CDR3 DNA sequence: TGTGCCAGCAGCTTAGCCCCGGGGACTGAAGCTTTCTTT.

CDR3 in DNA: TGTGCCAGCAGCCACACCTCAGGGATCACTGAAGCTTTCTTT. Translation gives CASSHTSGITEAFF. The chain couples TRBV7-6 to TRBJ1-1, with a possible D match to TRBD1 (5 bases). The CDR3 runs 14 residues. The germline gives CDR1 SGHVS, CDR2 FNYEAQ. The V and J ends lost 5 bases and 4 bases respectively, with 14 bases between them.

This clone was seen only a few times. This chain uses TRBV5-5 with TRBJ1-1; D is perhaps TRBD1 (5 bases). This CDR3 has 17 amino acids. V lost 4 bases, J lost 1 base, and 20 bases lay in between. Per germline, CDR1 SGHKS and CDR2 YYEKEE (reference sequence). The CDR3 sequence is CASSPYAAFGGNTEAFF. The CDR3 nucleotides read TGTGCCAGCAGCCCGTATGCGGCGTTCGGGGGGAACACTGAAGCTTTCTTT.

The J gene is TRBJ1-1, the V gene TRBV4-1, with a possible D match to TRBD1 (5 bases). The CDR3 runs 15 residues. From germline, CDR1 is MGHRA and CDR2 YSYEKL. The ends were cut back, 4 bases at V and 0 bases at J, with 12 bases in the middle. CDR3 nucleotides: TGCGCCAGCAGCCCCCTCGGGACTATGAACACTGAAGCTTTCTTT. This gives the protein CASSPLGTMNTEAFF.

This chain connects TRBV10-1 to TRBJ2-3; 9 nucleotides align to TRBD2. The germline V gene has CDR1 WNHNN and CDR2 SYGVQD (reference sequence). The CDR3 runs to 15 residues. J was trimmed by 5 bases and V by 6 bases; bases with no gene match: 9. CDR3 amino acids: CASRTGTSMGDTQYF. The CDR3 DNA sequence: TGCGCCAGCAGGACCGGGACTAGCATGGGAGATACGCAGTATTTT.

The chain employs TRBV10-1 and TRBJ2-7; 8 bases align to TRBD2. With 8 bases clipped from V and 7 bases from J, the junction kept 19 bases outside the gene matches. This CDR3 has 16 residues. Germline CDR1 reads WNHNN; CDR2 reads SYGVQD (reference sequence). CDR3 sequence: CASSSGNRGGWEEQYF. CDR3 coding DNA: TGCGCCAGCTCCTCGGGGAATCGGGGGGGCTGGGAAGAGCAGTACTTC.

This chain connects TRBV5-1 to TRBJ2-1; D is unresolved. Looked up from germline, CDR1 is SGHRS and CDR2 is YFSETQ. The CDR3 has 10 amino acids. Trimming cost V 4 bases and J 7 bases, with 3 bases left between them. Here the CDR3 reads CASSLNEQFF. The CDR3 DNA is TGCGCCAGCAGCCTAAATGAGCAGTTCTTC. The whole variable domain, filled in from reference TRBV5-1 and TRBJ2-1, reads KAGVTQTPRYLIKTRGQQVTLSCSPISGHRSVSWYQQTPGQGLQFLFEYFSETQRNKGNFPGRFSGRQFSNSRSEMNVSTLELGDSALYLCASSLNEQFFGPGTRLTVL.

The CDR3 nucleotides are TGTGCCAGCAGTGAAAGGGTTGGACAGGGCTCTGGAAACACCATATATTTT. Encoded protein: CASSERVGQGSGNTIYF. This chain uses TRBV6-1 with TRBJ1-3, with TRBD1 matching 8 bases. Trimming at V came to 2 bases and at J to 0 bases, leaving 6 bases not matched to a gene. The germline CDR1 and CDR2 sequences are MNHNS and SASEGT. This CDR3 spans 17 amino acids.

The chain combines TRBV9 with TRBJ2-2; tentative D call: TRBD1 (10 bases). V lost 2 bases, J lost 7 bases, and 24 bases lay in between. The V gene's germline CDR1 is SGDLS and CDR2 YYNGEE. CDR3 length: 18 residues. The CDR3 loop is CASSVPRDRGGRDGELFF. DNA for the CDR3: TGTGCCAGCAGCGTGCCCCGGGACAGGGGCGGGAGGGACGGGGAGCTGTTTTTT.

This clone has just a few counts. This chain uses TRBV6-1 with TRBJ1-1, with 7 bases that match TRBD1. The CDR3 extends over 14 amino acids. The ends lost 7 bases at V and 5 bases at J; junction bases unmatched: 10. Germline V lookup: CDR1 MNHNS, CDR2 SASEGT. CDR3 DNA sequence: TGTGCCAGCAATGACAGGGCTGGAAATACTGAAGCTTTCTTT. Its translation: CASNDRAGNTEAFF.

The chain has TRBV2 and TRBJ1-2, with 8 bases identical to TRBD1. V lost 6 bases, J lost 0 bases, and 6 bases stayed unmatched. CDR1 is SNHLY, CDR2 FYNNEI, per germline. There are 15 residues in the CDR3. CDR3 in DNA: TGTGCCAGCAGCCTCGGACAGGGCACTAACTATGGCTACACCTTC. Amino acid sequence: CASSLGQGTNYGYTF.